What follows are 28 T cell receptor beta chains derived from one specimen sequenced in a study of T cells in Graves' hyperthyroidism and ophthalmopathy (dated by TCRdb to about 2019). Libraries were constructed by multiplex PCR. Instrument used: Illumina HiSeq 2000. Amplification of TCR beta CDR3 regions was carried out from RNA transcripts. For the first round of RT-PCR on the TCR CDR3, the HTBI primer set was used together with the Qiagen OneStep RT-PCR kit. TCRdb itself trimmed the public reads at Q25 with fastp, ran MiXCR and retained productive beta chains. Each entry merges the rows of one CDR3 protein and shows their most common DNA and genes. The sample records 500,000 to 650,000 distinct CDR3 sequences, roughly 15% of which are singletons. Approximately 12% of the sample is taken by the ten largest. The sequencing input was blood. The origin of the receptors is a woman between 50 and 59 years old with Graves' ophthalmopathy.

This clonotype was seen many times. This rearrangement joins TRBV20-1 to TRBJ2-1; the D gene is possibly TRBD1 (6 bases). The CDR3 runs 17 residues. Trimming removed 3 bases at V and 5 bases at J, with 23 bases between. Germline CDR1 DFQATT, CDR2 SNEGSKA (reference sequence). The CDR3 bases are TGCAGTGCTAGTATCCCACAAACAGGGATAAGGCACAATGAGCAGTTCTTC. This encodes CSASIPQTGIRHNEQFF.

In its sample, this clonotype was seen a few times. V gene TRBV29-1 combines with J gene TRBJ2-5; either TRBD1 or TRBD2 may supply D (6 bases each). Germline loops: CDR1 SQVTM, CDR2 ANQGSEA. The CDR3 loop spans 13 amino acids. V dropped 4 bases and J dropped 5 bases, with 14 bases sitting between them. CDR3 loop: CSVVWGAGETQYF. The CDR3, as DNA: TGCAGCGTTGTCTGGGGGGCCGGTGAGACCCAGTACTTC. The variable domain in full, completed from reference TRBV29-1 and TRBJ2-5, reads SAVISQKPSRDICQRGTSLTIQCQVDSQVTMMFWYRQQPGQSLTLIATANQGSEATYESGFVIDKFPISRPNLTFSTLTVSNMSPEDSSIYLCSVVWGAGETQYFGPGTRLLVL.

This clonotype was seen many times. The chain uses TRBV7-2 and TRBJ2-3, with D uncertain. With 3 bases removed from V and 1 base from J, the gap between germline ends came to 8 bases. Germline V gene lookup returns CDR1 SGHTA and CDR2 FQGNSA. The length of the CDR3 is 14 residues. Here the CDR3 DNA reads TGTGCCAGCAGCTTCGGCGGCGGCACAGATACGCAGTATTTT. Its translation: CASSFGGGTDTQYF. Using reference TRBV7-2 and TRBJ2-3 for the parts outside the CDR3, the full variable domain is GAGVSQSPSNKVTEKGKDVELRCDPISGHTALYWYRQSLGQGLEFLIYFQGNSAPDKSGLPSDRFSAERTGGSVSTLTIQRTQQEDSAVYLCASSFGGGTDTQYFGPGTRLTVL.

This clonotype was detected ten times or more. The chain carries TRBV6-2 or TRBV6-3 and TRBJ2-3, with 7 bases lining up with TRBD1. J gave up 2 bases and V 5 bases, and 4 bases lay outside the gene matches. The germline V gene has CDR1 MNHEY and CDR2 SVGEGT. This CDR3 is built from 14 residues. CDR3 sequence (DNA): TGTGCCAGCAGTCTGGGACAGATCACAGATACGCAGTATTTT. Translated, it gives CASSLGQITDTQYF.

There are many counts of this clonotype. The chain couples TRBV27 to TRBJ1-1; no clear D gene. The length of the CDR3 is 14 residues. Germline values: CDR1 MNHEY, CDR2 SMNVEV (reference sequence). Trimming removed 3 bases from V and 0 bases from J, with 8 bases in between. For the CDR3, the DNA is TGTGCCAGCAGTTTGCGGCAGATGAACACTGAAGCTTTCTTT. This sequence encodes CASSLRQMNTEAFF.

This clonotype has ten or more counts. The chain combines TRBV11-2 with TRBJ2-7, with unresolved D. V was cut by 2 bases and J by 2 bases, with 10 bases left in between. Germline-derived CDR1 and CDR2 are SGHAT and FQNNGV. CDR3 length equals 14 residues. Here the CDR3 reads CASSLMSLPYEQYF. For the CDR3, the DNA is TGTGCCAGCAGCTTAATGTCTCTTCCCTACGAGCAGTACTTC.

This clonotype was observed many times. CDR3 loop: CSASRGQLQETQYF. Written as DNA, the CDR3 is TGCAGTGCTAGTCGGGGACAGCTGCAAGAGACCCAGTACTTC. This chain uses TRBV20-1 with TRBJ2-5; 7 bases agree with TRBD1. Trimming cost V 3 bases and J 2 bases; bases outside gene matches: 6. The CDR3 contains 14 residues. The germline CDR1 and CDR2 sequences are DFQATT and SNEGSKA (reference sequence).

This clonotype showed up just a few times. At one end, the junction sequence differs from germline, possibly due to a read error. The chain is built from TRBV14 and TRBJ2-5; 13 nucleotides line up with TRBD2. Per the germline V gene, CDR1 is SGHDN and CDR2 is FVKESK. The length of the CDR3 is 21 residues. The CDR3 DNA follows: TGTGCCAGCAGCCACCGACAGGGCCCCGGACTAGCGGGAGACCTCCAAAAGACCCAGTACTTC. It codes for CASSHRQGPGLAGDLQKTQYF.

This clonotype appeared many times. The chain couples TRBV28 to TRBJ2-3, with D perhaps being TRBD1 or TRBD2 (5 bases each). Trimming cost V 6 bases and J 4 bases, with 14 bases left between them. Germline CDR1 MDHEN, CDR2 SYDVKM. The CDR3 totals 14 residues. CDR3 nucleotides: TGTGCCAGCAGCCCGGGGCAGGCCGCAGATACGCAGTATTTT. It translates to CASSPGQAADTQYF. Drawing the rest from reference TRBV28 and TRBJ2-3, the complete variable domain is DVKVTQSSRYLVKRTGEKVFLECVQDMDHENMFWYRQDPGLGLRLIYFSYDVKMKEKGDIPEGYSVSREKKERFSLILESASTNQTSMYLCASSPGQAADTQYFGPGTRLTVL.

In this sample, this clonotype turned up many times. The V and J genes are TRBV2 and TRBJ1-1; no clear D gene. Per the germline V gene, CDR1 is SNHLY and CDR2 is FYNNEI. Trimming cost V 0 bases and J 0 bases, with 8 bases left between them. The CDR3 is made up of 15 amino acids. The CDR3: CASSEARQLNTEAFF. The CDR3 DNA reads TGTGCCAGCAGTGAAGCGCGGCAGCTGAACACTGAAGCTTTCTTT.

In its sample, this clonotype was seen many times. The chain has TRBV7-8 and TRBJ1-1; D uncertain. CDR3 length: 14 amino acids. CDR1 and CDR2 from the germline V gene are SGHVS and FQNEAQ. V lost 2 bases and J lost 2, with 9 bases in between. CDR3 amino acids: CASSLISTNTEAFF. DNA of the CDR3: TGTGCCAGCAGCTTAATCAGCACTAACACTGAAGCTTTCTTT.

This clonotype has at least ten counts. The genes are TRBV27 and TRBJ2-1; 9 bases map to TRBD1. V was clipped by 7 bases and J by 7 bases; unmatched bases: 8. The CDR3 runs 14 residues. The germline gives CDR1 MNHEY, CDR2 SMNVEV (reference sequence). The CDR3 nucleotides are TGTGCCAGCAATTTGGGACAGGGCAGGAATGAGCAGTTCTTC. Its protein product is CASNLGQGRNEQFF.

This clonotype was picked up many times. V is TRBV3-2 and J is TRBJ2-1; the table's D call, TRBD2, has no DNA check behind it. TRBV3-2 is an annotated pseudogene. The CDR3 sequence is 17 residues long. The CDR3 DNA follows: TGTGCCAGCAGCCCAAGTCTAGCGGGAGAGGATTGGAATGAGCAGTTCTTC. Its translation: CASSPSLAGEDWNEQFF.

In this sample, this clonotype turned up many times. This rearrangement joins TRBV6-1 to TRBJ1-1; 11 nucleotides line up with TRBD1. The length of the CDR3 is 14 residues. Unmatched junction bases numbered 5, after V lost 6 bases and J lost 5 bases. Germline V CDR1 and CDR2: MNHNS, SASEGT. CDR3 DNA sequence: TGTGCCAGCAGCAAGGGACAGGGGGGTACTGAAGCTTTCTTT. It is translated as CASSKGQGGTEAFF.

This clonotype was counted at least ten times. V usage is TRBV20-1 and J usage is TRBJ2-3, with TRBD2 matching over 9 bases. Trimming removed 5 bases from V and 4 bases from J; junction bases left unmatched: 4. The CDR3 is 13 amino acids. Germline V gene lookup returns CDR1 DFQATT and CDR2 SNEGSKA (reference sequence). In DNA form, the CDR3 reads TGCAGTGCTTTTAGCGGGAGTGCAGATACGCAGTATTTT. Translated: CSAFSGSADTQYF.

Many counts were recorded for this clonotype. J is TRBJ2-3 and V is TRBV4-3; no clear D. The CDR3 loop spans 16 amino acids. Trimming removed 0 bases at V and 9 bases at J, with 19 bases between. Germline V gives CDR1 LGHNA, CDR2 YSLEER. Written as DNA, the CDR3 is TGCGCCAGCAGCCAAGATCAGGCCGGAAATCCTGGCACGCAGTATTTT. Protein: CASSQDQAGNPGTQYF.

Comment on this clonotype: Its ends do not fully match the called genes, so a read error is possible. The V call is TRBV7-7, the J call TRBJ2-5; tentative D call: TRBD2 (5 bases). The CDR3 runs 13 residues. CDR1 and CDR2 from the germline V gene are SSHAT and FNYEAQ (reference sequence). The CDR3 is CASSRLPQETQYF. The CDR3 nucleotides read TGTGCTAGCAGCAGACTACCCCAAGAGACCCAGTACTTC.

The DNA for the CDR3 is TGCAGCGTTGAGGGCAGACAAAAAAACATTCAGTACTTC. Amino acids: CSVEGRQKNIQYF. This rearrangement joins TRBV29-1 to TRBJ2-4; D not resolved. CDR3 length: 13 residues. Germline V gives CDR1 SQVTM, CDR2 ANQGSEA. Trimming took 3 bases from V and 4 from J, leaving 10 bases between them.

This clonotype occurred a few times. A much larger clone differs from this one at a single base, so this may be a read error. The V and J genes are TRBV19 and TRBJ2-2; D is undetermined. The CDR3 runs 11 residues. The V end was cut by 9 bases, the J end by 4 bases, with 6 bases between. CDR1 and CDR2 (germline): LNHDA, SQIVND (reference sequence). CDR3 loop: CASKGTGELFF. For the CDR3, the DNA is TGTGCCAGCAAGGGCACCGGGGAGCTGTTTTTT.

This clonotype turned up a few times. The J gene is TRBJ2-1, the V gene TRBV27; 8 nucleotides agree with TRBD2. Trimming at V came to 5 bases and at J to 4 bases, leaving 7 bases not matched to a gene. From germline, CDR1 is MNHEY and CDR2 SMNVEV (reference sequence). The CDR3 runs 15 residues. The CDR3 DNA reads TGTGCCAGCAGTCCCACGACTAGCGCTTACAATGAGCAGTTCTTC. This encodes CASSPTTSAYNEQFF.

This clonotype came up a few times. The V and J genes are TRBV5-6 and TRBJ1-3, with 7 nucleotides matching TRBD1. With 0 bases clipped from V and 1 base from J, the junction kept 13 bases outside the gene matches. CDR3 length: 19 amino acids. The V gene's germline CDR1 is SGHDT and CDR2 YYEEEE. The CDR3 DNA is TGTGCCAGCAGCTTGGTTAGGGTTGACAGGGTGATTTCTGGAAACACCATATATTTT. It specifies CASSLVRVDRVISGNTIYF.

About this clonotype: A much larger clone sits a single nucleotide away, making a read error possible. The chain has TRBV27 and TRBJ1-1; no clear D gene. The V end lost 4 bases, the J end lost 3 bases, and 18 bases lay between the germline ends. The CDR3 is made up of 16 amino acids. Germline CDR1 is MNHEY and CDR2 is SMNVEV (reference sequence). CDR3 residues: CASSSGGPGSDTEAFF. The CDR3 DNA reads TGTGCCAGCAGTTCCGGTGGGCCGGGCTCGGACACTGAAGCTTTCTTT.

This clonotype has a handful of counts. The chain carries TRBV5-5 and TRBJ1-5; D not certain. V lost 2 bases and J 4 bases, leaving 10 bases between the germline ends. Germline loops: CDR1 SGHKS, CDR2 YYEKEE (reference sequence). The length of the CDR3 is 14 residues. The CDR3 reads CASSFRAANQPQHF. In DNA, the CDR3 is TGTGCCAGCAGCTTTAGGGCTGCGAATCAGCCCCAGCATTTT.

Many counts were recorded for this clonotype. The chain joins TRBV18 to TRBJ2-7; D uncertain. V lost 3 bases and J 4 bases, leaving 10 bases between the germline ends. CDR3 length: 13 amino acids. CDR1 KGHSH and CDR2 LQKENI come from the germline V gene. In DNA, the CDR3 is TGTGCCAGCTCACCGGGATCCGAATACGAGCAGTACTTC. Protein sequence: CASSPGSEYEQYF.

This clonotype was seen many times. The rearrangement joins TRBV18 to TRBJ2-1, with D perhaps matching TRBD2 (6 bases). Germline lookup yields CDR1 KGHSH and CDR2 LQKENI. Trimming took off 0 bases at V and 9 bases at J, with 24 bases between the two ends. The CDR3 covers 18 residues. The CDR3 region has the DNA TGTGCCAGCTCACCACCGGAATCTAGCGTGACAAGGTTGGGTGAGCAGTTCTTC. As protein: CASSPPESSVTRLGEQFF.

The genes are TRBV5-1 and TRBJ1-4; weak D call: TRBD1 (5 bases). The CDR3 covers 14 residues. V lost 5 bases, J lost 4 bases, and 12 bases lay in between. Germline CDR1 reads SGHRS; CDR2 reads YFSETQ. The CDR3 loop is CASSWQGNNEKLFF. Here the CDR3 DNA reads TGCGCCAGCAGTTGGCAGGGTAATAATGAAAAACTGTTTTTT. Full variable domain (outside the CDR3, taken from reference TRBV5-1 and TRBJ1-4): KAGVTQTPRYLIKTRGQQVTLSCSPISGHRSVSWYQQTPGQGLQFLFEYFSETQRNKGNFPGRFSGRQFSNSRSEMNVSTLELGDSALYLCASSWQGNNEKLFFGSGTQLSVL.

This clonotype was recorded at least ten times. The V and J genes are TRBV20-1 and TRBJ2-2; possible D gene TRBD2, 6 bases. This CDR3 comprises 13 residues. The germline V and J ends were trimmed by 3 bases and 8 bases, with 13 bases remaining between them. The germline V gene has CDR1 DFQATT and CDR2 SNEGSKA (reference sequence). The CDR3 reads CSARKGTLGELFF. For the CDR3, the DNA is TGCAGTGCTAGGAAAGGGACTTTAGGGGAGCTGTTTTTT.

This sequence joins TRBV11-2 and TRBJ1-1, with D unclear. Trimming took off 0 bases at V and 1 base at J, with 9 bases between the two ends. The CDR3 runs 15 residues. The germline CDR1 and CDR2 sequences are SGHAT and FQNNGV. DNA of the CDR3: TGTGCCAGCAGCTTAGAGGGCAGGAGGAACACTGAAGCTTTCTTT. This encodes CASSLEGRRNTEAFF.